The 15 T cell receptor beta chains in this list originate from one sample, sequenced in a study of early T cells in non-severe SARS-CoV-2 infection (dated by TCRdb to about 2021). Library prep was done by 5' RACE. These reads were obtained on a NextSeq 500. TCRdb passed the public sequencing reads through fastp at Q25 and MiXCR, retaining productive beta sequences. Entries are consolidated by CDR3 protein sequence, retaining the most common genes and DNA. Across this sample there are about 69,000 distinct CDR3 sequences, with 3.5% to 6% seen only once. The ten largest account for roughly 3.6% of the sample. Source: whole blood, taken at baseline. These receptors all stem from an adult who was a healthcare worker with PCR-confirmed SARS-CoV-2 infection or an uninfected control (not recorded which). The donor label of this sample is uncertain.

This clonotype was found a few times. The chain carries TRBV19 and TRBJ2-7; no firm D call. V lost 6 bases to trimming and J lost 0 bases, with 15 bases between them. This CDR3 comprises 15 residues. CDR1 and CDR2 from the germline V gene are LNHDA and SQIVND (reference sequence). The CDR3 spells CASSPGRSSSYEQYF. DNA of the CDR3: TGTGCCAGTAGCCCCGGACGGAGTAGCTCCTACGAGCAGTACTTC.

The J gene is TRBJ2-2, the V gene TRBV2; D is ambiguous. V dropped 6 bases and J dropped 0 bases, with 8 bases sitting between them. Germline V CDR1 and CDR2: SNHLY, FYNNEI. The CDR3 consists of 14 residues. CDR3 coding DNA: TGTGCCAGCAGATCGAACGCGAACACCGGGGAGCTGTTTTTT. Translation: CASRSNANTGELFF.

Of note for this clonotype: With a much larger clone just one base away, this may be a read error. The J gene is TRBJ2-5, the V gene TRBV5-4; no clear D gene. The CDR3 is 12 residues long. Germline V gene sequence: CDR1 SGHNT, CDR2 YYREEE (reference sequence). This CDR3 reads CTSSSTQETQYF. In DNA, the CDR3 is TGTACCAGCAGCTCCACCCAAGAGACCCAGTACTTC.

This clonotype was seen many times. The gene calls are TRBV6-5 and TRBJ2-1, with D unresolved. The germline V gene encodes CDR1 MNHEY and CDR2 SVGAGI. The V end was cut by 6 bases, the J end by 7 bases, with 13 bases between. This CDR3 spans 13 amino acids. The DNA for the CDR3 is TGTGCCAGCAGATACGACCCCTTGAATGAGCAGTTCTTC. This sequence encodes CASRYDPLNEQFF.

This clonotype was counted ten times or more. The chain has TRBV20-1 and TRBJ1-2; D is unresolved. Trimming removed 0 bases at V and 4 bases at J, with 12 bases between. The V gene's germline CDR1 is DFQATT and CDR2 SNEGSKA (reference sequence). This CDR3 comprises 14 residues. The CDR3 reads CSARDYLRSYGYTF. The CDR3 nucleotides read TGCAGTGCTAGAGATTATCTCCGAAGCTATGGCTACACCTTC.

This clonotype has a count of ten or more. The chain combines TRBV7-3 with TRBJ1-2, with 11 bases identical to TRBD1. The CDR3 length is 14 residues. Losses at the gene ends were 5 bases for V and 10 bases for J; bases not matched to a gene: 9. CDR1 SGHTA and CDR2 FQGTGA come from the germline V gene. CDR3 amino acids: CASSLSRDRGDYTF. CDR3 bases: TGTGCCAGCAGCCTCTCCCGGGACAGGGGGGACTACACCTTC. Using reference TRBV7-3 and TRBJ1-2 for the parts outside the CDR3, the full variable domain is GAGVSQTPSNKVTEKGKYVELRCDPISGHTALYWYRQSLGQGPEFLIYFQGTGAADDSGLPNDRFFAVRPEGSVSTLKIQRTERGDSAVYLCASSLSRDRGDYTFGSGTRLTVV.

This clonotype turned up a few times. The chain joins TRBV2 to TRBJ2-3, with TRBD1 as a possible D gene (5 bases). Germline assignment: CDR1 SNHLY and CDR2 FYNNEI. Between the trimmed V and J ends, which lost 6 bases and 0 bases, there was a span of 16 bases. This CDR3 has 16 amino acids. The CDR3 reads CASRINGAYSTDTQYF. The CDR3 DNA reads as TGTGCCAGCAGAATCAATGGGGCCTATAGCACAGATACGCAGTATTTT.

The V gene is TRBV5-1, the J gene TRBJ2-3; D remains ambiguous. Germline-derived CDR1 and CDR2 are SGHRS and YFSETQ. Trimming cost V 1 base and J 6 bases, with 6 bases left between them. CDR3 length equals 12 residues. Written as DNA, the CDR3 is TGCGCCAGCAGCTTGAAGTTGGATACGCAGTATTTT. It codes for CASSLKLDTQYF.

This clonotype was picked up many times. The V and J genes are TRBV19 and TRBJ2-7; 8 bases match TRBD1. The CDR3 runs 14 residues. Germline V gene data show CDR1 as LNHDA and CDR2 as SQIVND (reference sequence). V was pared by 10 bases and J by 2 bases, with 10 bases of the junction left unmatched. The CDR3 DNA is TGTGCCACCAGGGGACTGGACAGGGCCTACGAGCAGTACTTC. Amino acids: CATRGLDRAYEQYF.

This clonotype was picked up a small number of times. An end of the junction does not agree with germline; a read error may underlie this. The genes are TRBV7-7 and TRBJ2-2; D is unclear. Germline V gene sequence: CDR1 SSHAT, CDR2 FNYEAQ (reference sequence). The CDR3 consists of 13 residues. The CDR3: CASSLDSGGELFF. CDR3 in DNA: TGTGCTAGCAGCTTAGATTCAGGCGGGGAGCTGTTTTTT.

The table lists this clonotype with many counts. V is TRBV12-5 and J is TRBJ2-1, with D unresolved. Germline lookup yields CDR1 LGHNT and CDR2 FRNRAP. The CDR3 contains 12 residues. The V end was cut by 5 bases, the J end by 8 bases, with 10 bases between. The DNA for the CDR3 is TGTGCTAGTGGTCCAAGATTCGATGAGCAGTTCTTC. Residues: CASGPRFDEQFF.

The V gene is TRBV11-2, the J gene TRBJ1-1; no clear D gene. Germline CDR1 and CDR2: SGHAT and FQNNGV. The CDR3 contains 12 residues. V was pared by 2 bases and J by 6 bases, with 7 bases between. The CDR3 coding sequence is TGTGCCAGCAGCTTAAGGAGAGCTGAAGCTTTCTTT. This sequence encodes CASSLRRAEAFF.

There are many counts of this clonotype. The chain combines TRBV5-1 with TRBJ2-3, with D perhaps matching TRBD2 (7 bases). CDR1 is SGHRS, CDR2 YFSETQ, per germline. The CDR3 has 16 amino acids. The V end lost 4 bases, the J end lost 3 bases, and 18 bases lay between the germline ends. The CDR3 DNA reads TGCGCCAGCAGCGCTATGGGAGGGGGAGGTACAGATACGCAGTATTTT. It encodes CASSAMGGGGTDTQYF.

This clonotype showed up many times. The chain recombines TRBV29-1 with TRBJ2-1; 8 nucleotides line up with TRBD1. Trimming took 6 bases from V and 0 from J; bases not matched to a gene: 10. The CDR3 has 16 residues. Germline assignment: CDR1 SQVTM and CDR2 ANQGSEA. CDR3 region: CSVHRGSVSSYNEQFF. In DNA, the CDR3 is TGCAGCGTCCACAGGGGGTCCGTTAGCTCCTACAATGAGCAGTTCTTC.

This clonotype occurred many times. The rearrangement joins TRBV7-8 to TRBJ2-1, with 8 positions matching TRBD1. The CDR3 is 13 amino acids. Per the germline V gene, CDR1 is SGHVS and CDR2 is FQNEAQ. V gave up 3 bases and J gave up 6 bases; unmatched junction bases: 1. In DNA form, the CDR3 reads TGTGCCAGCAGCTTCGGACAGGGCAATGAGCAGTTCTTC. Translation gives CASSFGQGNEQFF.